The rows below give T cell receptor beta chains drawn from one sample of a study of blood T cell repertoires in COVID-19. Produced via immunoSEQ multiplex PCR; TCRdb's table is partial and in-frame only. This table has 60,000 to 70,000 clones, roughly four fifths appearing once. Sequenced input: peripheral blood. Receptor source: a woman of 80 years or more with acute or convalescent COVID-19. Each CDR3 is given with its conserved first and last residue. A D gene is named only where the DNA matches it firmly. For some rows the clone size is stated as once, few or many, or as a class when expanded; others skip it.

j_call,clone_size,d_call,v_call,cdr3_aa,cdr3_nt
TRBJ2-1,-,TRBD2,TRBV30,CAWSAEGLAGFYNEQFF,TGTGCCTGGAGTGCGGAGGGACTAGCGGGATTCTACAATGAGCAGTTCTTC
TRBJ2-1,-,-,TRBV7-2,CASSLAVGVWDEQFF,TGTGCCAGCAGCTTAGCGGTCGGAGTTTGGGATGAGCAGTTCTTC
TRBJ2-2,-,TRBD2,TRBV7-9,CASSFLAGGFTGELFF,TGTGCCAGCAGCTTCCTAGCGGGAGGTTTCACCGGGGAGCTGTTTTTT
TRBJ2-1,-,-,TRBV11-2,CASSLGQYNEQFF,TGTGCCAGCAGCTTAGGACAGTACAATGAGCAGTTCTTC
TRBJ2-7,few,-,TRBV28,CASRPPGHPGRYEQYF,TGTGCCAGCAGACCCCCGGGACACCCGGGAAGGTACGAGCAGTACTTC
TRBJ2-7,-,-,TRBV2,CATGGIGSYEQYF,TGTGCCACCGGGGGAATAGGCTCCTACGAGCAGTACTTC
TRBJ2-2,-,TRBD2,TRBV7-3,CASSMTSDTGELFF,TGTGCCAGCAGTATGACTAGCGACACCGGGGAGCTGTTTTTT
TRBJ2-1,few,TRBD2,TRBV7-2,CASSFPGGHYEQFF,TGTGCCAGCAGCTTCCCGGGAGGGCACTATGAGCAGTTCTTC
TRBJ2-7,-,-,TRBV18,CASSPWAGQAYEQYF,TGTGCCAGCTCACCGTGGGCCGGACAAGCCTACGAGCAGTACTTC
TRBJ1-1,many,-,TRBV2,CASSGGFEAFF,TGTGCCAGCAGTGGAGGTTTTGAAGCTTTCTTT
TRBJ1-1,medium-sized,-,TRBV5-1,CARSLPGAGAGDTEAFF,TGCGCCCGCAGCTTGCCGGGGGCCGGGGCGGGGGACACTGAAGCTTTCTTT
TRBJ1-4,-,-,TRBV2,CASSAWGGADEKLFF,TGTGCCAGCAGCGCTTGGGGGGGGGCGGATGAAAAACTGTTTTTT
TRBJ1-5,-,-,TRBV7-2,CASSLGRASNQPQHF,TGTGCCAGCAGCCTGGGGAGAGCTAGCAATCAGCCCCAGCATTTT
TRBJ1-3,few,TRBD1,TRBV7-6,CASKNDRDTGNTIYF,TGTGCCAGCAAGAACGACAGGGACACTGGAAACACCATATATTTT
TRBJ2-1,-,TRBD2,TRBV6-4,CASSDGAGEFNEQFF,TGTGCCAGCAGTGACGGGGCGGGAGAGTTCAATGAGCAGTTCTTC
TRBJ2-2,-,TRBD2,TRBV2,CASSEVSGKNTGELFF,TGTGCCAGCAGTGAAGTTAGCGGGAAGAACACCGGGGAGCTGTTTTTT
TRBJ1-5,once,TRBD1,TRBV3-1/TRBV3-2,CASGQGVGNQPQHF,TGTGCCAGCGGACAGGGGGTTGGCAATCAGCCCCAGCATTTT
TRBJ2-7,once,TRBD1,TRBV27,CASSNRGGATFYEQYF,TGTGCCAGCAGTAACCGAGGGGGCGCAACCTTCTACGAGCAGTACTTC
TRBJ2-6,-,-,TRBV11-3,CASSPSGANVLTF,TGTGCCAGCAGCCCCTCGGGGGCCAACGTCCTGACTTTC
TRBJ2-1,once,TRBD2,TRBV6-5,CASSLVAGEKMNEQFF,TGTGCCAGCAGTTTAGTAGCGGGAGAAAAAATGAATGAGCAGTTCTTC
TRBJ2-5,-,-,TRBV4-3,CASSHGSWETQYF,TGCGCCAGCAGCCACGGGAGTTGGGAGACCCAGTACTTC
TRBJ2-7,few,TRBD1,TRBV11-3,CASSPNRGEQYF,TGTGCCAGCAGCCCTAACAGGGGCGAGCAGTACTTC
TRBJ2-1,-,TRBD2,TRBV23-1,CASKLAGDVDEQFF,TGCGCCAGCAAGCTAGCGGGAGATGTAGATGAGCAGTTCTTC
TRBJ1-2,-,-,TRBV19,CASSIRPGDYGYTF,TGTGCCAGTAGTATAAGGCCGGGTGACTATGGCTACACCTTC
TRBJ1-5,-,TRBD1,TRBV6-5,CASSRGAGGDQPQHF,TGTGCCAGCAGTCGTGGGGCAGGGGGAGATCAGCCCCAGCATTTT
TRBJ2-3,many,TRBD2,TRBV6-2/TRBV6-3,CASSSTSGRVLTDTQYF,TGTGCCAGCAGTTCCACTAGCGGGAGGGTTCTCACAGATACGCAGTATTTT
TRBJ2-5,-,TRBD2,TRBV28,CASSLGLAVQETQYF,TGTGCCAGCAGTTTAGGACTAGCGGTACAAGAGACCCAGTACTTC
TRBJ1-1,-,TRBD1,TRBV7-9,CASSFRDRGQGEAFF,TGTGCCAGCAGCTTCCGGGACAGGGGGCAGGGTGAAGCTTTCTTT
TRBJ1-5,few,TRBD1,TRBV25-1,CASSPRDSFSNQPQHF,TGTGCCAGCAGCCCCCGGGACAGCTTTAGCAATCAGCCCCAGCATTTT
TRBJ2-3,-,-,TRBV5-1,CASIRQPASTDTQYF,TGCGCCAGCATAAGACAGCCGGCGAGCACAGATACGCAGTATTTT
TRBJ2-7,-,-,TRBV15,CATSRAQGNEQYF,TGTGCCACCAGCAGAGCCCAGGGTAACGAGCAGTACTTC
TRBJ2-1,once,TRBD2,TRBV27,CASSPHSGRAVLEQFF,TGTGCCAGCAGTCCACATAGCGGGAGGGCCGTTCTTGAGCAGTTCTTC
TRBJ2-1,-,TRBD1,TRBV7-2,CASSLLGQGSYNEQFF,TGTGCCAGCAGCTTGCTGGGACAGGGCTCCTACAATGAGCAGTTCTTC
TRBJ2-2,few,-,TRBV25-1,CASSEYGGNTGELFF,TGTGCCAGCAGTGAATACGGGGGTAACACCGGGGAGCTGTTTTTT
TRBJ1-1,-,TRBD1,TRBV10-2,CASSEFRQGYTEAFF,TGCGCCAGCAGTGAGTTTAGACAGGGTTACACTGAAGCTTTCTTT
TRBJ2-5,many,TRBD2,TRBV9,CASSGGLAGGSEETQYF,TGTGCCAGCAGCGGAGGACTAGCGGGAGGGTCGGAGGAGACCCAGTACTTC
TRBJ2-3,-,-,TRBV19,CASSSRGAITDTQYF,TGTGCCAGTAGCTCCAGGGGAGCTATCACAGATACGCAGTATTTT
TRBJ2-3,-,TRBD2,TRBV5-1,CASRPTSGSLDTQYF,TGCGCCAGCAGGCCTACTAGCGGGAGTCTCGATACGCAGTATTTT
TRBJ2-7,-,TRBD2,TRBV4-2,CASSQTSWGSGTYEQYF,TGTGCCAGCAGCCAAACCTCTTGGGGTAGCGGGACCTACGAGCAGTACTTC
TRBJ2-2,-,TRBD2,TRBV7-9,CARSLVRAGENTNTGELFF,TGTGCCCGCAGCTTGGTGAGGGCGGGAGAGAATACGAACACCGGGGAGCTGTTTTTT
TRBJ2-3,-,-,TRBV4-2,CASSLGTSTDTQYF,TGTGCCAGCAGCCTGGGGACTAGCACAGATACGCAGTATTTT
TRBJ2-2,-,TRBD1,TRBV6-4,CASSEGTGSNTGELFF,TGTGCCAGCAGTGAGGGGACAGGGTCCAACACCGGGGAGCTGTTTTTT
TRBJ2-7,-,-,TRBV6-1,CASSEPGAYSYEQYF,TGTGCCAGCAGTGAACCAGGGGCCTACTCCTACGAGCAGTACTTC
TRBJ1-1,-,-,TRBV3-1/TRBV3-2,CASSPGNRLNTEAFF,TGTGCCAGCAGCCCAGGGAACAGGCTGAACACTGAAGCTTTCTTT